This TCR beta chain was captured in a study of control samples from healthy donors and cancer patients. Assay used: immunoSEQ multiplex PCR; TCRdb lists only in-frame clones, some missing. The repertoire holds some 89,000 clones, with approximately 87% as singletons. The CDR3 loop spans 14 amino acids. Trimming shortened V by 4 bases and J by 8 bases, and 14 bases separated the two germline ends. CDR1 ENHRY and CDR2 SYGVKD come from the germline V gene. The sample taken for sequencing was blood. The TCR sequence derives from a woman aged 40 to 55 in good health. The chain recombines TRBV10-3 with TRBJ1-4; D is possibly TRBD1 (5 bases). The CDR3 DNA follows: TGTGCCATCAGTGGTCAAGAGCAGGGCGAAAAACTGTTTTTT. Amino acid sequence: CAISGQEQGEKLFF.